Following are 5 T cell receptor beta chains from one sample sequenced in a study of long-term antiretroviral therapy in people with HIV. The immunoSEQ assay was v3.0, run at survey level. Libraries were prepared by immunoSEQ multiplex PCR; TCRdb keeps only in-frame clonotypes and omits some of them. This table holds about 22,000 clones, 60% to 80% found once. Material: unsorted PBMCs, obtained less than 1.8 years before starting antiretroviral therapy. These receptor sequences come from a woman aged 40 to 55 with HIV.

This clone was found a few times. The chain carries TRBV10-2 and TRBJ2-7, with D perhaps TRBD1 (6 bases). CDR3 length equals 14 residues. Germline V gene sequence: CDR1 WSHSY, CDR2 SAAADI. V lost 10 bases to trimming and J lost 2 bases, with 18 bases between them. CDR3 sequence (DNA): TGCGCCACCAGGGGCAGGGGAGACCCCTACGAGCAGTACTTC. This gives the protein CATRGRGDPYEQYF.

V gene TRBV5-8 combines with J gene TRBJ1-4; maybe TRBD1 (6 bases). This CDR3 has 14 residues. Germline CDR1 SGHTS, CDR2 YDEGEE. Trimming removed 8 bases at V and 10 bases at J, with 21 bases between. The CDR3 nucleotides are TGTGCCAGTGTGGGGGGGGCGCCTTACGGAAAACTGTTTTTT. Protein product: CASVGGAPYGKLFF.

The chain has TRBV19 and TRBJ2-1; 10 bases are a match to TRBD2. The length of the CDR3 is 17 residues. CDR1 and CDR2 from the germline V gene are LNHDA and SQIVND (reference sequence). The J segment lost 7 bases and the V segment lost 1 base, leaving 10 bases of the junction unmatched. The CDR3 DNA reads TGTGCCAGTAGTATAGGCTCTTCTAGCGGGAGTCGGAATGAGCAGTTCTTC. As protein: CASSIGSSSGSRNEQFF. Full variable domain (rest looked up from reference TRBV19 and TRBJ2-1): DGGITQSPKYLFRKEGQNVTLSCEQNLNHDAMYWYRQDPGQGLRLIYYSQIVNDFQKGDIAEGYSVSREKKESFPLTVTSAQKNPTAFYLCASSIGSSSGSRNEQFFGPGTRLTVL.

Only a few counts were recorded for this clone. The gene calls are TRBV30 and TRBJ1-5; D is ambiguous. Trimming cost V 5 bases and J 6 bases, with 17 bases left between them. The V gene's germline CDR1 is GTSNPN and CDR2 SVGIG (reference sequence). This CDR3 is built from 14 residues. CDR3 protein: CAWDRDYGRQPQHF. CDR3 coding DNA: TGTGCCTGGGACCGCGACTATGGGCGTCAGCCCCAGCATTTT.

J is TRBJ2-1 and V is TRBV19; tentative D call: TRBD1 (5 bases). CDR1 LNHDA and CDR2 SQIVND come from the germline V gene (reference sequence). Trimming pared 0 bases from V and 2 bases from J, leaving 5 bases between. This CDR3 region has 14 residues. The CDR3 sequence is CASSIETAYNEQFF. The CDR3 coding sequence is TGTGCCAGTAGTATAGAGACAGCCTACAATGAGCAGTTCTTC.